This T cell receptor beta chain appears in the sequencing data of a study of T cells in Graves' hyperthyroidism and ophthalmopathy. This clonotype was counted at least ten times. Amplified TCR beta CDR3 regions derived from RNA transcripts. The TCR CDR3 first-round RT-PCR relied on the HTBI primer set. Via MiXCR, TCRdb re-called the multiplex PCR reads, giving one row per CDR3 protein. The data show roughly 98,000 distinct CDR3 sequences, about 40% seen once. The origin of this receptor is a woman aged 25 to 39 with Graves' hyperthyroidism. Sequenced material: peripheral blood or thyroid tissue (not recorded which).

Written as DNA, the CDR3 is TGCAGTGCTCATGACTGGGAGCAAGAGACCCAGTACTTC. Encoded protein: CSAHDWEQETQYF. This chain uses TRBV20-1 with TRBJ2-5; the D gene is possibly TRBD2 (5 bases). Per germline, CDR1 DFQATT and CDR2 SNEGSKA (reference sequence). The CDR3 sequence is 13 residues long. V was cut by 5 bases and J by 2 bases, with 12 bases left in between.